Below are 18 T cell receptor beta chains sequenced from a single sample in a study of long-term antiretroviral therapy in people with HIV. The assay, immunoSEQ v3.0, was run at survey level. Method: immunoSEQ multiplex PCR; TCRdb's copy keeps in-frame clones and lacks some. This sample has tens of thousands of clones, with 94% found just once. The sequencing used unsorted PBMCs, collected about 7.4 years after starting antiretroviral therapy. The receptors were sampled from a man aged 50-60 years with HIV.

This chain joins TRBV29-1 and TRBJ1-6, with D tentatively TRBD1 (5 bases). The CDR3 loop spans 13 amino acids. Per germline, CDR1 SQVTM and CDR2 ANQGSEA. Deletions cut 5 bases from V and 7 bases from J, with 12 bases between. The CDR3 coding sequence is TGCAGCGTTTCAGCAGGGATGAATTCACCCCTCCACTTT. Its translation is CSVSAGMNSPLHF.

DNA for the CDR3: TGCAGCGTTGAAGGGCAGGGAGGGGACACTGAAGCTTTCTTT. This gives the protein CSVEGQGGDTEAFF. This chain uses TRBV29-1 with TRBJ1-1; D perhaps matches TRBD1 (5 bases). V was clipped by 1 base and J by 3 bases, with 12 bases between them. CDR3 size: 14 residues. From germline, CDR1 is SQVTM and CDR2 ANQGSEA.

V gene TRBV7-6 combines with J gene TRBJ2-2; D remains ambiguous. V was clipped by 0 bases and J by 2 bases, with 4 bases between them. This CDR3 contains 14 residues. The germline V gene has CDR1 SGHVS and CDR2 FNYEAQ. CDR3 nucleotides: TGTGCCAGCAGCTTAGCGCGCAACACCGGGGAGCTGTTTTTT. This encodes CASSLARNTGELFF.

The chain is built from TRBV4-2 and TRBJ2-3; 8 bases are shared with TRBD2. Losses at the gene ends were 4 bases for V and 0 bases for J; bases not matched to a gene: 0. Germline assignment: CDR1 LGHNA and CDR2 YNFKEQ. This CDR3 spans 14 amino acids. CDR3: CASSLAGSTDTQYF. The CDR3 DNA reads TGTGCCAGCAGCCTAGCGGGAAGCACAGATACGCAGTATTTT.

This clone was seen more than once but under ten times. The chain recombines TRBV2 with TRBJ1-5, with TRBD1 matching over 8 bases. Unmatched junction bases numbered 2, after V lost 4 bases and J lost 3 bases. The CDR3 is 14 amino acids. Germline-derived CDR1 and CDR2 are SNHLY and FYNNEI. The chain's CDR3 is CASSGGQDNQPQHF. The DNA for the CDR3 is TGTGCCAGCAGTGGGGGACAGGACAATCAGCCCCAGCATTTT.

This clone was seen more than once but under ten times. The chain has TRBV6-1 and TRBJ2-1; 11 bases are a match to TRBD2. Germline CDR1 is MNHNS and CDR2 is SASEGT. The V segment lost 7 bases and the J segment 5 bases; nucleotides outside the gene matches: 7. This CDR3 has 15 amino acids. The CDR3 DNA follows: TGTGCCAGCACCCTACTAGCGGGGGCCGACAATGAGCAGTTCTTC. It specifies CASTLLAGADNEQFF.

J is TRBJ1-6 and V is TRBV6-5; a possible D gene is TRBD1 (6 bases). V lost 2 bases to trimming and J lost 6 bases, with 11 bases between them. CDR1 is MNHEY and CDR2 is SVGAGI in the germline V gene. This CDR3 is 15 amino acids long. CDR3: CASSYARGPNSPLHF. The CDR3 nucleotides are TGTGCCAGCAGTTACGCCAGGGGACCTAATTCACCCCTCCACTTT.

The V and J genes are TRBV7-2 and TRBJ2-7; 7 nucleotides match TRBD2. Losses at the gene ends were 5 bases for V and 5 bases for J; bases not matched to a gene: 9. Germline V lookup: CDR1 SGHTA, CDR2 FQGNSA. CDR3 length: 14 residues. CDR3 nucleotides: TGTGCCAGCAGCCCCAGGTCAGGGAGGGACGAGCAGTACTTC. It yields the protein CASSPRSGRDEQYF.

V and J are TRBV4-1 and TRBJ2-5; TRBD1 is a possible D gene (5 bases). The J call may be incorrect, as the DNA end agrees better with TRBJ2-7. Per germline, CDR1 MGHRA and CDR2 YSYEKL. The CDR3 covers 14 residues. Written as DNA, the CDR3 is TGCGCCAGCAGCCAAGAAGGGGCTTTCGACGAGCAGTACTTC. Encoded protein: CASSQEGAFDEQYF.

The V gene is TRBV6-5, the J gene TRBJ2-5; TRBD1 is a possible D gene (6 bases). CDR3 length: 14 amino acids. Trimming cost V 4 bases and J 5 bases, with 14 bases left between them. Germline CDR1 and CDR2: MNHEY and SVGAGI. CDR3 coding DNA: TGTGCCAGCAGTTCCTCAGGGGCATGGGAGACCCAGTACTTC. Translation: CASSSSGAWETQYF.

In this sample, this clone turned up once. The genes are TRBV4-3 and TRBJ2-7; perhaps TRBD2 as D (5 bases). The CDR3 spans 16 residues. Germline CDR1 and CDR2: LGHNA and YSLEER. V gave up 3 bases and J gave up 2 bases, with 17 bases separating them. CDR3 region: CASSQGVPINPYEQYF. The CDR3 region has the DNA TGCGCCAGCAGCCAGGGAGTTCCCATAAACCCCTACGAGCAGTACTTC.

The CDR3 DNA sequence: TGTGCTAGTGGTCCGGAAGACAGGGGGCTAACGCACTACGAGCAGTACTTC. It translates to CASGPEDRGLTHYEQYF. The gene calls are TRBV12-5 and TRBJ2-7, with TRBD1 identical over 10 bases. Unmatched junction bases numbered 13, after V lost 5 bases and J lost 3 bases. Germline V CDR1 and CDR2: LGHNT, FRNRAP. The CDR3 extends over 17 amino acids.

V is TRBV18 and J is TRBJ2-1; maybe TRBD2 (5 bases). The germline gives CDR1 KGHSH, CDR2 LQKENI. The CDR3 contains 15 residues. V was clipped by 5 bases and J by 1 base, with 12 bases between them. The CDR3 reads CASSKTRESYNEQFF. CDR3 DNA sequence: TGTGCCAGCTCAAAAACCCGGGAATCCTACAATGAGCAGTTCTTC.

A single count supports this clone. J is TRBJ2-7 and V is TRBV5-8; perhaps TRBD1 as D (5 bases). Germline V lookup: CDR1 SGHTS, CDR2 YDEGEE. CDR3 size: 14 residues. V lost 2 bases, J lost 4 bases, and 13 bases lay in between. This CDR3 reads CASSFVAQGYEQYF. The DNA for the CDR3 is TGTGCCAGCAGCTTCGTCGCTCAGGGATACGAGCAGTACTTC. The variable domain in full, with the rest retrieved from reference TRBV5-8 and TRBJ2-7, is EAGVTQSPTHLIKTRGQQATLRCSPISGHTSVYWYQQALGLGLQFLLWYDEGEERNRGNFPPRFSGRQFPNYSSELNVNALELEDSALYLCASSFVAQGYEQYFGPGTRLTVT.

The chain recombines TRBV9 with TRBJ2-3; 12 nucleotides align to TRBD2. The germline V gene encodes CDR1 SGDLS and CDR2 YYNGEE. This CDR3 contains 16 residues. V was clipped by 4 bases and J by 6 bases; unmatched bases: 9. In DNA, the CDR3 is TGTGCCAGCAGCCTGGCTAGCGGGGGGGCAGGCGATACGCAGTATTTT. It encodes CASSLASGGAGDTQYF.

This chain links TRBV27 with TRBJ2-7; 8 nucleotides match TRBD1. Germline loops: CDR1 MNHEY, CDR2 SMNVEV (reference sequence). Losses at the gene ends were 3 bases for V and 7 bases for J; bases not matched to a gene: 8. CDR3 length: 14 residues. In DNA, the CDR3 is TGTGCCAGCAGTTTGAGGCAGGGGGCGGGGGAGCAGTACTTC. Translating gives CASSLRQGAGEQYF.

V usage is TRBV19 and J usage is TRBJ1-6, with 9 bases fitting TRBD1. Trimming cost V 5 bases and J 7 bases; bases outside gene matches: 9. Germline CDR1 reads LNHDA; CDR2 reads SQIVND (reference sequence). The CDR3 sequence is 16 residues long. The CDR3 sequence is CASSLTGGGGNSPLHF. The CDR3 DNA reads TGTGCCAGTAGTTTAACAGGGGGCGGTGGAAATTCACCCCTCCACTTT.

The chain has TRBV9 and TRBJ2-7, with D possibly matching TRBD2 (5 bases). Trimming took off 0 bases at V and 4 bases at J, with 14 bases between the two ends. Germline CDR1 is SGDLS and CDR2 is YYNGEE. The CDR3 consists of 15 residues. The CDR3 DNA reads TGTGCCAGCAGCGTAGTGAGTAGCCCGGGGTACGAGCAGTACTTC. Its protein product is CASSVVSSPGYEQYF.